A single T cell receptor beta chain is shown here with its context. Its antigen is still unknown. This entry comes from a study of T-cell memory formation after mild COVID-19. Whole-study findings and limits: Clones that shrank (day 15 to 85) were balanced CD4/CD8, whereas later expanders leaned CD4+. For contracting clones, CD4+ ones sat mainly in CM and EM, CD8+ in EMRA.

Germline-derived CDR1 and CDR2 are SEHNR and FQNEAQ (reference sequence). The V end lost 5 bases, the J end lost 3 bases, and 11 bases lay between the germline ends. The CDR3 is made up of 13 amino acids. Libraries for TCRalpha and TCRbeta carried sample barcodes and unique molecular identifiers via 5'RACE. TCRdb reprocessed the 5' RACE reads via MiXCR and lists one record per CDR3 protein. Here the sample spans 400,000 to 500,000 distinct CDR3 sequences, roughly a quarter being singletons. Source material: PBMCs or a T cell subset sorted from them (not recorded which). The TCR was taken from an adult woman who had mild COVID-19 (a few samples of this study predate the infection). Cell type and time point are not known. The V and J genes are TRBV7-9 and TRBJ2-7; tentative D call: TRBD2 (6 bases). This CDR3 is CASSLRDFYEQYF. DNA for the CDR3: TGTGCCAGCAGCCTAAGGGACTTCTACGAGCAGTACTTC.